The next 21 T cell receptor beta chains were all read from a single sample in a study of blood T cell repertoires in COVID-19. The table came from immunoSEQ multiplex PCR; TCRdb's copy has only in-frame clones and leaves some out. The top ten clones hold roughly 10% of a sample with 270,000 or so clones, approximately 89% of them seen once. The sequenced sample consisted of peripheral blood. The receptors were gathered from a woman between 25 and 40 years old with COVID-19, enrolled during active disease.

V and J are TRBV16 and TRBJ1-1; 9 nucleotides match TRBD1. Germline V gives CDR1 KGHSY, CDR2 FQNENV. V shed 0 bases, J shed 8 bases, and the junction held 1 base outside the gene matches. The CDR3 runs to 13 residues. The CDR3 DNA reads TGTGCCAGCAGCCAATCGACAGGGGGGGAAGCTTTCTTT. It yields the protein CASSQSTGGEAFF.

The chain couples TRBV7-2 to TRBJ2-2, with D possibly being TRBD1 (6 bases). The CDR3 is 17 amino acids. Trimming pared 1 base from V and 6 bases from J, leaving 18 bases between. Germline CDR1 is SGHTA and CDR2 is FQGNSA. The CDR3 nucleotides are TGTGCCAGCAGCTTAGTTCCACAGGGTGTAATGGCCGGGGAGCTGTTTTTT. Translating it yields CASSLVPQGVMAGELFF.

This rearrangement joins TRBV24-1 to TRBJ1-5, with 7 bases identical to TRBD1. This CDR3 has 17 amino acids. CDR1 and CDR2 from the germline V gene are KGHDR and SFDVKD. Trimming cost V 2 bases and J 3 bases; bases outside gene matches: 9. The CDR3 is CATSDSDRDSHNQPQHF. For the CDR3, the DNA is TGTGCCACCAGTGATTCCGACCGGGACAGCCACAATCAGCCCCAGCATTTT.

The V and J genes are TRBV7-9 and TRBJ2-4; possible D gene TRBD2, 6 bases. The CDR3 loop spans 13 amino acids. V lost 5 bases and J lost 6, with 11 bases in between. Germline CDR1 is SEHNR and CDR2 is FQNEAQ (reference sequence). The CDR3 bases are TGTGCCAGCAGCGCGGGATACCTAAACATTCAGTACTTC. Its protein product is CASSAGYLNIQYF.

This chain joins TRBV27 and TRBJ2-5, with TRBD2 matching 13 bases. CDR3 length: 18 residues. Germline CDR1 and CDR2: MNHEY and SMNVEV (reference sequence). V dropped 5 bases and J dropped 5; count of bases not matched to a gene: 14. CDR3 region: CASSLTGALAGGQETQYF. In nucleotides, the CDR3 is TGTGCCAGCAGTCTGACGGGGGCACTAGCGGGGGGGCAGGAGACCCAGTACTTC.

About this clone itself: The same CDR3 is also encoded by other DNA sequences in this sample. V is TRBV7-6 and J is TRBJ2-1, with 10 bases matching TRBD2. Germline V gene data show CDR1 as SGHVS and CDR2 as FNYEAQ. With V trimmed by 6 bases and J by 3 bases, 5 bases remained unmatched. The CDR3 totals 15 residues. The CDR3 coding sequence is TGTGCCAGCAGTCATAGCGGGGGGCACTACAATGAGCAGTTCTTC. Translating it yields CASSHSGGHYNEQFF. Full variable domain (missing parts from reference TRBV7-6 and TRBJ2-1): GAGVSQSPRYKVTKRGQDVALRCDPISGHVSLYWYRQALGQGPEFLTYFNYEAQQDKSGLPNDRFSAERPEGSISTLTIQRTEQRDSAMYRCASSHSGGHYNEQFFGPGTRLTVL.

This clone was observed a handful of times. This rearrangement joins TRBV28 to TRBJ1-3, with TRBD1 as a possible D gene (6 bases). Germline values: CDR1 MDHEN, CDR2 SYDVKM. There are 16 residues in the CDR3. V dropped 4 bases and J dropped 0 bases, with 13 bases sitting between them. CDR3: CASSWRGPGSGNTIYF. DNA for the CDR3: TGTGCCAGCAGTTGGCGGGGGCCGGGCTCTGGAAACACCATATATTTT. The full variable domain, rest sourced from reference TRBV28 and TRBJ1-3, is DVKVTQSSRYLVKRTGEKVFLECVQDMDHENMFWYRQDPGLGLRLIYFSYDVKMKEKGDIPEGYSVSREKKERFSLILESASTNQTSMYLCASSWRGPGSGNTIYFGEGSWLTVV.

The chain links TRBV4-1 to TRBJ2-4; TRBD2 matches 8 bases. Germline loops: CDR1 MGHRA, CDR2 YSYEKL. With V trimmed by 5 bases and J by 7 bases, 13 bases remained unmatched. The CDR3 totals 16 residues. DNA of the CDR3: TGCGCCAGCAGCGGACAGCTTCGGGGGGGCGGGAACATTCAGTACTTC. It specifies CASSGQLRGGGNIQYF.

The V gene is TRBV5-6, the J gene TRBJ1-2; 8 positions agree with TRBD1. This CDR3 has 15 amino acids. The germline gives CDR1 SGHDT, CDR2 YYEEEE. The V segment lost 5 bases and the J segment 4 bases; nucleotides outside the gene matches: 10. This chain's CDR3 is CASRPRGQALYGYTF. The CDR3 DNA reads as TGTGCCAGCAGGCCCCGGGGACAGGCCCTCTATGGCTACACCTTC.

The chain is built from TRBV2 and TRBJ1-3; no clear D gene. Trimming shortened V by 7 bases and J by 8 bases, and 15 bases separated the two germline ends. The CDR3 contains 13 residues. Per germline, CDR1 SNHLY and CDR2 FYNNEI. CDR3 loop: CASTRREVDTIYF. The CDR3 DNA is TGTGCCAGCACGCGAAGGGAGGTAGACACCATATATTTT.

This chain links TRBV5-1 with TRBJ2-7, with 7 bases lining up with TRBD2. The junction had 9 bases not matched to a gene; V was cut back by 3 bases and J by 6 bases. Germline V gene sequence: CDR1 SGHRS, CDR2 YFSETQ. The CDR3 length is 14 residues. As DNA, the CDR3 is TGCGCCAGCAGCTGGGCCTCCCCGGGGGGCGAGCAGTACTTC. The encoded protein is CASSWASPGGEQYF. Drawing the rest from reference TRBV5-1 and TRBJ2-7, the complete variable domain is KAGVTQTPRYLIKTRGQQVTLSCSPISGHRSVSWYQQTPGQGLQFLFEYFSETQRNKGNFPGRFSGRQFSNSRSEMNVSTLELGDSALYLCASSWASPGGEQYFGPGTRLTVT.

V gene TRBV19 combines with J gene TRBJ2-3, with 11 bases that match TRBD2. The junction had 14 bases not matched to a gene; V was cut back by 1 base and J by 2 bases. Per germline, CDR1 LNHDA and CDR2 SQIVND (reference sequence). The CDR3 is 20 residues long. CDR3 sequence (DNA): TGTGCCAGTAGTATAGTGGTCCTAGCGGGGGGCGCGGGGTTCACAGATACGCAGTATTTT. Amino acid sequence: CASSIVVLAGGAGFTDTQYF.

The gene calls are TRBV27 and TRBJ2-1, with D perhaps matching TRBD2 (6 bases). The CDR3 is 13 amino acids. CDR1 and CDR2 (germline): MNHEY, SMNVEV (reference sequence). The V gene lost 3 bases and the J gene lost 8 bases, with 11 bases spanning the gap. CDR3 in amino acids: CASSFRGYDEQFF. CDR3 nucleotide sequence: TGTGCCAGCAGTTTCCGGGGGTACGATGAGCAGTTCTTC.

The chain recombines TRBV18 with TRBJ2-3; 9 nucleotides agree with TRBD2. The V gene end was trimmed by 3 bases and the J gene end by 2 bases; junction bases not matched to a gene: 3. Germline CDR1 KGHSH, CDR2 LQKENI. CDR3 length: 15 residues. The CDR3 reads CASSPLAGDTDTQYF. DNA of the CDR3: TGTGCCAGCTCACCGTTAGCGGGGGACACAGATACGCAGTATTTT.

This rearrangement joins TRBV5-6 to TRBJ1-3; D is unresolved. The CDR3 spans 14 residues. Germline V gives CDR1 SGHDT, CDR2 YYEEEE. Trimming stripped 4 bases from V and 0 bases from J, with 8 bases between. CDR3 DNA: TGTGCCAGCAGCCAGATAAACTCTGGAAACACCATATATTTT. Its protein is CASSQINSGNTIYF.

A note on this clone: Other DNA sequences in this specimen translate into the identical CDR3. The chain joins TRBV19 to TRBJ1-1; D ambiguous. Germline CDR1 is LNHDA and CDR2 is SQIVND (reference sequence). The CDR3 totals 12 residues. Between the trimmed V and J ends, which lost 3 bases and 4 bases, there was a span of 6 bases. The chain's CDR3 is CASSIGITEAFF. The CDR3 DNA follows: TGTGCCAGTAGTATCGGGATCACTGAAGCTTTCTTT.

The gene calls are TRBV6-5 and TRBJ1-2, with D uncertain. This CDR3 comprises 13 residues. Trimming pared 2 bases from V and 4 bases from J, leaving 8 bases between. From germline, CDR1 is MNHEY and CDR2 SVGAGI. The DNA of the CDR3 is TGTGCCAGCAGTTACGACACCACCTATGGCTACACCTTC. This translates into CASSYDTTYGYTF.

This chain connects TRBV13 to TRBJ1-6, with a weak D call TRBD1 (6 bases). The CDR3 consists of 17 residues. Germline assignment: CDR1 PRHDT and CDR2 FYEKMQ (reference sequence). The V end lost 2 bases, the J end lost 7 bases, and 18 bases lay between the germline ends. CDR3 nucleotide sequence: TGTGCCAGCAGCTTAAAGCCTTCCTGGGGGCAGAATTCACCCCTCCACTTT. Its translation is CASSLKPSWGQNSPLHF.

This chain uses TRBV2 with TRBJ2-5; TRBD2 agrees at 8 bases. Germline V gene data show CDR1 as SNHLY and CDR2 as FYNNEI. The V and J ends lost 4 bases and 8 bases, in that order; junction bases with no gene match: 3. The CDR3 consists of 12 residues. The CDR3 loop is CASSAGGDTQYF. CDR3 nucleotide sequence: TGTGCCAGCAGTGCGGGGGGGGATACCCAGTACTTC.

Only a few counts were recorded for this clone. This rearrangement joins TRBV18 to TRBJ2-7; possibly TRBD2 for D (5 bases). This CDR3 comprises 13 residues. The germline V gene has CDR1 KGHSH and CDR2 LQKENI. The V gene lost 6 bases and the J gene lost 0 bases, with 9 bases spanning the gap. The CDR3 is CASSDGVSYEQYF. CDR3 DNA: TGTGCCAGCTCGGACGGGGTCTCCTACGAGCAGTACTTC.

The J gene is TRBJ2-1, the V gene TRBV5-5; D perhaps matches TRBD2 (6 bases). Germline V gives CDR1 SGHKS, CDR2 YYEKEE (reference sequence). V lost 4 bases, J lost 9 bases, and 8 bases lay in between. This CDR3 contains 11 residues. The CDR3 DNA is TGTGCCAGCAGCGGGGGGATTGAGCAGTTCTTC. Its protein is CASSGGIEQFF.